This record covers a single T cell receptor (beta chain). Germline loops: CDR1 SGHTA, CDR2 FQGTGA. Trimming left V 1 base short and J 1 base short, with 10 bases between. The CDR3 extends over 15 amino acids. Vbeta (60) and Jbeta (13) primers were used in the PCR. Authors' methods: In a later analysis, of 80 million to 90 million unique beta chains, about 11 million appeared in at least two donors. TCRdb's table, derived via immunoSEQ multiplex PCR, lists solely in-frame clones and lacks some. That table furnishes V, J and clone size, whereas the DNA furnished D and trimming. This table holds around 93,000 clones, 78% found once. All donors participated as healthy donors of bone marrow. These data are taken from a study of cytomegalovirus exposure and HLA in healthy donors.

Source material: PBMCs. This chain joins TRBV7-3 and TRBJ1-1, with a possible D match to TRBD1 (6 bases). The TCR sequence derives from a woman aged 40 to 50 in good health and CMV-seronegative. DNA of the CDR3: TGTGCCAGCAGCTTAAAAGGGACAACGAACACTGAAGCTTTCTTT. This translates into CASSLKGTTNTEAFF.